Each of the 24 T cell receptor beta chains below was sequenced from the same sample in a study of blood T cell repertoires in COVID-19. Generated by immunoSEQ multiplex PCR, the TCRdb table keeps only in-frame clones and is missing some. The profile covers about 320,000 clones, with roughly 85% appearing a single time and about 7% taken by the ten largest. Input material: peripheral blood. These receptors were obtained from a human donor in a cohort sampled during active COVID-19.

The V call is TRBV5-4, the J call TRBJ1-3; 7 bases line up with TRBD1. The CDR3 totals 18 residues. Germline V gives CDR1 SGHNT, CDR2 YYREEE (reference sequence). Losses at the gene ends were 0 bases for V and 1 base for J; bases not matched to a gene: 10. The CDR3 here is CASSLGPTGISSGNTIYF. The CDR3 DNA reads TGTGCCAGCAGCTTGGGGCCGACAGGGATTAGTTCTGGAAACACCATATATTTT.

The V and J genes are TRBV30 and TRBJ1-1; D not certain. The germline gives CDR1 GTSNPN, CDR2 SVGIG (reference sequence). V lost 3 bases and J lost 6, with 8 bases in between. The CDR3 spans 11 residues. This CDR3 reads CAWRSGPEAFF. CDR3 in DNA: TGTGCCTGGAGGAGCGGCCCTGAAGCTTTCTTT.

V gene TRBV19 combines with J gene TRBJ1-5, with a weak D call TRBD1 (6 bases). Germline CDR1 and CDR2: LNHDA and SQIVND (reference sequence). V was shortened by 4 bases and J by 4 bases, with 11 bases between the two germline ends. The CDR3 length is 14 residues. The CDR3 DNA reads TGTGCCAGTAGTACCGACAGGCCGAATCAGCCCCAGCATTTT. It specifies CASSTDRPNQPQHF.

The V gene is TRBV30, the J gene TRBJ1-2; D unclear. The V end was cut by 3 bases, the J end by 8 bases, with 16 bases between. Germline V gene lookup returns CDR1 GTSNPN and CDR2 SVGIG (reference sequence). The CDR3 is 13 amino acids. Here the CDR3 reads CAWRLVPLYGYTF. CDR3 nucleotide sequence: TGTGCCTGGAGGCTGGTCCCCCTATACGGCTACACCTTC.

The V call is TRBV18, the J call TRBJ1-2; D call uncertain. Trimming stripped 3 bases from V and 5 bases from J, with 13 bases between. The V gene's germline CDR1 is KGHSH and CDR2 LQKENI. The CDR3 has 14 amino acids. CDR3 DNA: TGTGCCAGCTCACCCGGCGGAGGAACATATGGCTACACCTTC. This translates into CASSPGGGTYGYTF.

The V and J genes are TRBV27 and TRBJ1-2; weak D call: TRBD1 (6 bases). The CDR3 runs to 14 residues. Germline CDR1 is MNHEY and CDR2 is SMNVEV (reference sequence). V gave up 5 bases and J gave up 4 bases, with 14 bases separating them. DNA of the CDR3: TGTGCCAGCAGTCCAGAACAGGGCGCCTATGGCTACACCTTC. This encodes CASSPEQGAYGYTF.

CDR3 region: CASSPNPRTGAGNTIYF. The CDR3 DNA is TGCGCCAGCAGCCCAAACCCACGGACAGGCGCTGGAAACACCATATATTTT. The chain carries TRBV5-1 and TRBJ1-3; 7 positions agree with TRBD1. The CDR3 length is 17 residues. The V and J ends lost 4 bases and 2 bases, in that order; junction bases with no gene match: 12. Per germline, CDR1 SGHRS and CDR2 YFSETQ. Complete variable domain (other parts from reference TRBV5-1 and TRBJ1-3): KAGVTQTPRYLIKTRGQQVTLSCSPISGHRSVSWYQQTPGQGLQFLFEYFSETQRNKGNFPGRFSGRQFSNSRSEMNVSTLELGDSALYLCASSPNPRTGAGNTIYFGEGSWLTVV.

This clone appeared once. The J gene is TRBJ1-2, the V gene TRBV6-5, with D possibly TRBD1 on 6 matching bases. With 6 bases removed from V and 8 bases from J, the gap between germline ends came to 13 bases. The germline CDR1 and CDR2 sequences are MNHEY and SVGAGI. This CDR3 has 12 amino acids. CDR3 in DNA: TGTGCCAGCAGATCAAGGGGGAGAGGCTACACCTTC. Translation: CASRSRGRGYTF.

The table lists this clone with a count of one. The chain uses TRBV2 and TRBJ1-2; TRBD1 is a possible D gene (6 bases). The CDR3 is made up of 13 amino acids. The germline gives CDR1 SNHLY, CDR2 FYNNEI. Trimming left V 7 bases short and J 4 bases short, with 13 bases between. The CDR3 region is CASNSQGLYGYTF. Written as DNA, the CDR3 is TGTGCCAGCAACTCCCAGGGGCTCTATGGCTACACCTTC.

This clone has a single count. CDR3 residues: CASSEVPNQPQHF. The CDR3 coding sequence is TGTGCCAGCAGTGAAGTCCCGAATCAGCCCCAGCATTTT. The V gene is TRBV6-1, the J gene TRBJ1-5; D is undetermined. Germline CDR1 is MNHNS and CDR2 is SASEGT. The CDR3 sequence is 13 residues long. Trimming removed 1 base at V and 4 bases at J, with 5 bases between.

The chain employs TRBV5-1 and TRBJ2-7, with TRBD1 as a possible D gene (6 bases). The V end lost 2 bases, the J end lost 3 bases, and 9 bases lay between the germline ends. This CDR3 comprises 13 residues. The germline CDR1 and CDR2 sequences are SGHRS and YFSETQ. CDR3 nucleotide sequence: TGCGCCAGCAGCTTAGGACAGAACTACGAGCAGTACTTC. Encoded protein: CASSLGQNYEQYF.

This chain joins TRBV4-1 and TRBJ2-7; D not certain. Germline CDR1 reads MGHRA; CDR2 reads YSYEKL. There are 13 residues in the CDR3. The V gene lost 2 bases and the J gene lost 4 bases, with 9 bases spanning the gap. This CDR3 is CASSQRQTYEQYF. The DNA for the CDR3 is TGCGCCAGCAGCCAACGCCAGACTTACGAGCAGTACTTC.

The chain employs TRBV30 and TRBJ2-1; TRBD2 aligns across 8 bases. V dropped 5 bases and J dropped 8; count of bases not matched to a gene: 11. Germline loops: CDR1 GTSNPN, CDR2 SVGIG (reference sequence). The CDR3 covers 14 residues. The CDR3, as DNA: TGTGCCTGGCATCCAGGCGGGGGGTTCGATGAGCAGTTCTTC. It yields the protein CAWHPGGGFDEQFF.

The gene calls are TRBV27 and TRBJ2-5; TRBD2 aligns across 8 bases. V trimming: 8 bases; J trimming: 5 bases; junction bases outside the gene matches: 16. Germline CDR1 and CDR2: MNHEY and SMNVEV (reference sequence). This CDR3 region has 16 residues. The chain's CDR3 is CASSPWASGGAETQYF. In DNA, the CDR3 is TGTGCCAGCTCACCCTGGGCGAGCGGGGGCGCGGAGACCCAGTACTTC.

This clone was seen a single time. The V gene is TRBV28, the J gene TRBJ2-1; maybe TRBD2 (5 bases). V was clipped by 5 bases and J by 6 bases, with 11 bases between them. The length of the CDR3 is 13 residues. The V gene's germline CDR1 is MDHEN and CDR2 SYDVKM. CDR3 residues: CASSGGSTNEQFF. The CDR3 nucleotides are TGTGCCAGCAGTGGAGGCAGTACCAATGAGCAGTTCTTC.

The CDR3 sequence is CASSLTGLAVTDTQYF. CDR3 nucleotide sequence: TGTGCCAGCAGCCTGACGGGACTAGCGGTCACAGATACGCAGTATTTT. The rearrangement joins TRBV7-2 to TRBJ2-3; TRBD2 matches 11 bases. V was pared by 5 bases and J by 2 bases, with 6 bases of the junction left unmatched. Germline V gene data show CDR1 as SGHTA and CDR2 as FQGNSA. The CDR3 runs 16 residues.

V gene TRBV5-1 combines with J gene TRBJ1-1; D is perhaps TRBD1 (5 bases). The CDR3 sequence is 14 residues long. In germline, CDR1 is SGHRS, CDR2 YFSETQ. The germline V and J ends were trimmed by 4 bases and 8 bases, with 18 bases remaining between them. The CDR3 DNA is TGCGCCAGCAGCCAGGACGGCGGGACTGTAGAAGCTTTCTTT. Residues: CASSQDGGTVEAFF.

V usage is TRBV24-1 and J usage is TRBJ1-1; TRBD1 is a possible D gene (5 bases). CDR1 is KGHDR, CDR2 SFDVKD, per germline. The CDR3 has 12 residues. With 3 bases removed from V and 7 bases from J, the gap between germline ends came to 8 bases. The CDR3 nucleotides read TGTGCCACCAGTGATGACAGTTATGAAGCTTTCTTT. Translation: CATSDDSYEAFF.

The chain is built from TRBV21-1 and TRBJ1-1. TRBV21-1 corresponds to a pseudogene. CDR3 length: 16 residues. The CDR3 region is CASSKEEGRRNTEAFF. The CDR3 bases are TGTGCCAGCAGCAAAGAGGAGGGGCGAAGGAACACTGAAGCTTTCTTT.

The chain couples TRBV24-1 to TRBJ1-2, with TRBD1 as a possible D gene (5 bases). CDR1 KGHDR and CDR2 SFDVKD come from the germline V gene. There are 13 residues in the CDR3. The V gene lost 5 bases and the J gene lost 7 bases, with 13 bases spanning the gap. The DNA of the CDR3 is TGTGCCACCAGTGGCGGGGCTCTAGGTGGCTACACCTTC. This codes for CATSGGALGGYTF.

V gene TRBV6-4 combines with J gene TRBJ2-2; the D gene is possibly TRBD2 (6 bases). V lost 3 bases and J lost 4, with 12 bases in between. This CDR3 region has 15 residues. CDR1 MRHNA and CDR2 SNTAGT come from the germline V gene. CDR3 residues: CASSESGTVTGELFF. CDR3 nucleotides: TGTGCCAGCAGTGAATCCGGGACTGTCACCGGGGAGCTGTTTTTT.

V gene TRBV19 combines with J gene TRBJ2-7; D possibly corresponds to TRBD1 (6 bases). V lost 3 bases and J 4 bases, leaving 16 bases between the germline ends. The CDR3 runs to 15 residues. The germline V gene encodes CDR1 LNHDA and CDR2 SQIVND (reference sequence). CDR3 region: CASSISGQNLYEQYF. CDR3 nucleotide sequence: TGTGCCAGTAGTATCTCTGGACAGAACCTTTACGAGCAGTACTTC.

This clone is a singleton in its sample. The V and J genes are TRBV5-6 and TRBJ2-3; 8 nucleotides match TRBD2. The V and J ends lost 5 bases and 6 bases, in that order; junction bases with no gene match: 20. The CDR3 covers 18 residues. Germline V CDR1 and CDR2: SGHDT, YYEEEE. The CDR3 spells CASRWVGVGGGHSDTQYF. Written as DNA, the CDR3 is TGTGCCAGCAGGTGGGTTGGTGTGGGCGGGGGGCATTCCGATACGCAGTATTTT.

The J gene is TRBJ2-3, the V gene TRBV7-2, with no clear D. The CDR3 contains 15 residues. Germline-derived CDR1 and CDR2 are SGHTA and FQGNSA. V was cut by 2 bases and J by 0 bases, with 9 bases left in between. This chain's CDR3 is CASSLNRVSTDTQYF. CDR3 coding DNA: TGTGCCAGCAGCTTAAACAGAGTTAGCACAGATACGCAGTATTTT.